The 32 T cell receptor beta chains below were found in one sample sequenced in a study of OX40 agonist ivuxolimab in advanced cancers. Sequencing used immunoSEQ multiplex PCR; TCRdb keeps in-frame clones, though not all of them. The repertoire holds some 14,000 clones, 80% seen once, with over 35% in the top ten. Sequencing used CD4+ or CD8+ T cells sorted from blood, obtained in a trial of the OX40 agonist ivuxolimab. Receptor source: an adult with an advanced solid tumor such as melanoma, head and neck, liver or kidney cancer.

The rearrangement links TRBV7-9 to TRBJ2-2, with a weak D call TRBD2 (5 bases). The CDR3 has 13 residues. V lost 3 bases, J lost 8 bases, and 10 bases lay in between. Germline V gene data show CDR1 as SEHNR and CDR2 as FQNEAQ (reference sequence). The CDR3 reads CASSLMGSGELFF. The CDR3 bases are TGTGCCAGCAGCTTGATGGGGAGTGGGGAGCTGTTTTTT.

V gene TRBV7-6 combines with J gene TRBJ2-1, with TRBD2 identical over 10 bases. In germline, CDR1 is SGHVS, CDR2 FNYEAQ. This CDR3 comprises 16 residues. The V and J ends lost 0 bases and 5 bases, in that order; junction bases with no gene match: 4. This CDR3 reads CASSLAGLAGDNEQFF. DNA of the CDR3: TGTGCCAGCAGCTTAGCGGGGCTAGCGGGGGACAATGAGCAGTTCTTC.

V and J are TRBV6-4 and TRBJ1-2; no firm D call. V was trimmed by 0 bases and J by 5 bases, leaving 13 bases between them. Germline CDR1 and CDR2: MRHNA and SNTAGT. The length of the CDR3 is 15 residues. The CDR3 region has the DNA TGTGCCAGCAGTGACTCAGCCCGGGGTCCTTATGGCTACACCTTC. Amino acids: CASSDSARGPYGYTF.

The chain combines TRBV9 with TRBJ1-3; maybe TRBD1 (6 bases). The CDR3 loop spans 14 amino acids. Trimming left V 3 bases short and J 2 bases short, with 9 bases between. Germline loops: CDR1 SGDLS, CDR2 YYNGEE. As DNA, the CDR3 is TGTGCCAGCAGCGCGTCAGGGGCTGGAAACACCATATATTTT. Its protein is CASSASGAGNTIYF.

The chain combines TRBV5-1 with TRBJ2-2; TRBD2 matches at 7 bases. Germline V gene lookup returns CDR1 SGHRS and CDR2 YFSETQ. Unmatched junction bases numbered 8, after V lost 2 bases and J lost 4 bases. The CDR3 has 16 residues. Here the CDR3 reads CASSFWAGEGTGELFF. DNA for the CDR3: TGCGCCAGCAGCTTCTGGGCGGGAGAGGGCACCGGGGAGCTGTTTTTT.

The J gene is TRBJ2-5, the V gene TRBV6-5, with no clear D. Germline V gene lookup returns CDR1 MNHEY and CDR2 SVGAGI. Trimming shortened V by 2 bases and J by 5 bases, and 3 bases separated the two germline ends. This CDR3 region has 11 residues. CDR3 nucleotides: TGTGCCAGCAGTTACCTTGAGACCCAGTACTTC. This sequence encodes CASSYLETQYF.

The rearrangement links TRBV27 to TRBJ2-1; 12 nucleotides agree with TRBD2. The CDR3 spans 17 residues. Trimming cost V 5 bases and J 12 bases; bases outside gene matches: 17. The germline V gene encodes CDR1 MNHEY and CDR2 SMNVEV (reference sequence). Here the CDR3 DNA reads TGTGCCAGCAGTCCCTTGGCTAGCGGGGGGGCGCCTGGAGGGCAGTTCTTC. Protein product: CASSPLASGGAPGGQFF.

This rearrangement joins TRBV11-2 to TRBJ2-1; D might be TRBD1 or TRBD2, each matching 5 bases. The CDR3 totals 19 residues. CDR1 is SGHAT, CDR2 FQNNGV, per germline. V gave up 0 bases and J gave up 0 bases, with 18 bases separating them. CDR3 DNA sequence: TGTGCCAGCAGCTTAGAGGCATTCCGGGCAGGGAGCTCCTACAATGAGCAGTTCTTC. The encoded protein is CASSLEAFRAGSSYNEQFF. The variable domain in full, completed from reference TRBV11-2 and TRBJ2-1, reads EAGVAQSPRYKIIEKRQSVAFWCNPISGHATLYWYQQILGQGPKLLIQFQNNGVVDDSQLPKDRFSAERLKGVDSTLKIQPAKLEDSAVYLCASSLEAFRAGSSYNEQFFGPGTRLTVL.

The chain joins TRBV6-6 to TRBJ2-7; D is ambiguous. Germline CDR1 is MNHNY and CDR2 is SVGAGI (reference sequence). V shed 8 bases and J shed 6 bases, with 5 bases lying between them. The CDR3 totals 9 residues. CDR3 sequence reads: CASGVEQYF. The CDR3 DNA sequence: TGTGCCAGCGGGGTCGAGCAGTACTTC.

The chain employs TRBV5-6 and TRBJ2-2, with 7 bases matching TRBD1. CDR1 and CDR2 (germline): SGHDT, YYEEEE. The trim removed 3 bases at V and 4 bases at J, leaving 3 bases unmatched. This CDR3 contains 14 residues. CDR3 bases: TGTGCCAGCAGCTGGGACAGATCCACCGGGGAGCTGTTTTTT. It specifies CASSWDRSTGELFF. The variable domain in full, completed from reference TRBV5-6 and TRBJ2-2, reads DAGVTQSPTHLIKTRGQQVTLRCSPKSGHDTVSWYQQALGQGPQFIFQYYEEEERQRGNFPDRFSGHQFPNYSSELNVNALLLGDSALYLCASSWDRSTGELFFGEGSRLTVL.

V and J are TRBV10-3 and TRBJ2-3; D assignment may be TRBD1 or TRBD2 (6 bases each). V was clipped by 4 bases and J by 2 bases, with 16 bases between them. CDR1 is ENHRY and CDR2 is SYGVKD in the germline V gene. The CDR3 length is 16 residues. Written as DNA, the CDR3 is TGTGCCATCAGTGTAATCGAGGGGGGTAACACAGATACGCAGTATTTT. The encoded protein is CAISVIEGGNTDTQYF.

This chain connects TRBV11-2 to TRBJ2-7, with D perhaps matching TRBD2 (5 bases). Per the germline V gene, CDR1 is SGHAT and CDR2 is FQNNGV. V gave up 2 bases and J gave up 3 bases, with 5 bases separating them. CDR3 length equals 12 residues. The DNA of the CDR3 is TGTGCCAGCAGCTTACGGGGCTACGAGCAGTACTTC. It yields the protein CASSLRGYEQYF.

The gene calls are TRBV27 and TRBJ1-2, with TRBD1 as a possible D gene (5 bases). Germline loops: CDR1 MNHEY, CDR2 SMNVEV (reference sequence). Trimming pared 4 bases from V and 8 bases from J, leaving 17 bases between. This CDR3 has 14 amino acids. The CDR3 is CASSSGTDLYGYTF. CDR3 bases: TGTGCCAGCAGTTCTGGGACGGACCTATACGGCTACACCTTC.

This clone is a singleton in its sample. The junction departs from germline at one end; a sequencing error may be responsible. The CDR3 loop is CASGYTGELFF. The CDR3 DNA is TGTGCTAGTGGCTACACTGGGGAGCTGTTTTTT. The chain has TRBV12-5 and TRBJ2-2; no firm D call. There are 11 residues in the CDR3. Looked up from germline, CDR1 is LGHNT and CDR2 is FRNRAP.

The rearrangement joins TRBV19 to TRBJ2-5, with D perhaps TRBD2 (5 bases). CDR1 and CDR2 (germline): LNHDA, SQIVND (reference sequence). This CDR3 is 12 amino acids long. V lost 3 bases to trimming and J lost 7 bases, with 9 bases between them. The CDR3 DNA is TGTGCCAGTAGTATGAGGGAAGGGACCCAGTACTTC. Protein product: CASSMREGTQYF.

The gene calls are TRBV6-4 and TRBJ2-3; 8 nucleotides align to TRBD1. The V and J ends lost 6 bases and 3 bases, in that order; junction bases with no gene match: 5. Per the germline V gene, CDR1 is MRHNA and CDR2 is SNTAGT. This CDR3 has 14 residues. The CDR3 DNA follows: TGTGCCAGCAGCCTACAGGGGGAGACAGATACGCAGTATTTT. This translates into CASSLQGETDTQYF.

Relative to its sample, this clone is medium-sized. V is TRBV6-5 and J is TRBJ2-2, with 10 bases that match TRBD2. J was trimmed by 5 bases and V by 5 bases; bases with no gene match: 5. This CDR3 is 15 amino acids long. From germline, CDR1 is MNHEY and CDR2 SVGAGI. In nucleotides, the CDR3 is TGTGCCAGCAGTATAGCGGGAGGTAGGACCGGGGAGCTGTTTTTT. It specifies CASSIAGGRTGELFF.

In its sample, this clone ranks as medium-sized (0.01 to 0.1%). The V gene is TRBV5-6, the J gene TRBJ1-5; TRBD1 aligns across 9 bases. V dropped 3 bases and J dropped 4; count of bases not matched to a gene: 11. The CDR3 has 17 amino acids. Germline CDR1 reads SGHDT; CDR2 reads YYEEEE. CDR3 in DNA: TGTGCCAGCAGCTCCCACTACCAAGGACAGGGGAATCAGCCCCAGCATTTT. As protein: CASSSHYQGQGNQPQHF.

V is TRBV19 and J is TRBJ1-6; maybe TRBD1 (6 bases). V gave up 5 bases and J gave up 7 bases, with 18 bases separating them. Germline values: CDR1 LNHDA, CDR2 SQIVND (reference sequence). The CDR3 runs 16 residues. The CDR3 DNA reads as TGTGCCAGTAGTCCCCAACAGGGACGGTCGAATTCACCCCTCCACTTT. It yields the protein CASSPQQGRSNSPLHF.

V usage is TRBV6-4 and J usage is TRBJ2-7, with 9 bases matching TRBD1. Germline assignment: CDR1 MRHNA and CDR2 SNTAGT. This CDR3 has 17 amino acids. V gave up 7 bases and J gave up 4 bases; unmatched junction bases: 17. CDR3 in DNA: TGTGCCAGCACTCGACTTCTTCGACAGGGGGGGGTGTACGAGCAGTACTTC. It yields the protein CASTRLLRQGGVYEQYF.

This rearrangement joins TRBV19 to TRBJ2-3, with TRBD2 identical over 13 bases. The J segment lost 6 bases and the V segment lost 5 bases, leaving 8 bases of the junction unmatched. The CDR3 runs to 16 residues. The V gene's germline CDR1 is LNHDA and CDR2 SQIVND (reference sequence). The CDR3, as DNA: TGTGCCAGTAGTGCGAGGGGACTAGCGGGACCCGATACGCAGTATTTT. Translating it yields CASSARGLAGPDTQYF.

This chain uses TRBV6-9 with TRBJ1-2; TRBD1 agrees at 9 bases. Germline CDR1 is MNHGY and CDR2 is SVAAGI. This CDR3 is 16 amino acids long. With 3 bases clipped from V and 4 bases from J, the junction kept 9 bases outside the gene matches. This chain's CDR3 is CASSYGGTGSGYGYTF. The DNA of the CDR3 is TGTGCCAGCAGTTACGGCGGGACAGGGTCTGGCTATGGCTACACCTTC.

The chain has TRBV7-5 and TRBJ2-1; TRBD2, the table's D call, was not compared with the DNA. TRBV7-5 corresponds to a pseudogene. This CDR3 region has 15 residues. CDR3: CASSLWEASYNEQFF. CDR3 DNA: TGTGCCAGCAGCTTATGGGAGGCCTCCTACAATGAGCAGTTCTTC.

The chain combines TRBV10-2 with TRBJ2-1; 11 bases map to TRBD2. The junction had 1 base not matched to a gene; V was cut back by 7 bases and J by 8 bases. This CDR3 is built from 12 residues. Looked up from germline, CDR1 is WSHSY and CDR2 is SAAADI. The DNA of the CDR3 is TGCGCCAGCATTAGCGGGGGGGATGAGCAGTTCTTC. Translated, it gives CASISGGDEQFF.

As to this clone: Because the CDR3's place on the DNA is in doubt, the DNA is left out and the CDR3 is given as listed by TCRdb. The V call is TRBV12-1, the J call TRBJ1-2; the table names TRBD1, a call not compared with the DNA. TRBV12-1 corresponds to a pseudogene. With termini counted, the CDR3 has 15 amino acids. CDR3 amino acids: CASSFAGGSNYGYTF.

The rearrangement uses TRBV5-1 and TRBJ2-3; TRBD1 matches at 7 bases. Unmatched junction bases numbered 11, after V lost 7 bases and J lost 3 bases. This CDR3 region has 15 residues. Looked up from germline, CDR1 is SGHRS and CDR2 is YFSETQ. This CDR3 reads CASGPPGQKTDTQYF. The CDR3 region has the DNA TGCGCCAGCGGTCCCCCGGGACAGAAAACAGATACGCAGTATTTT. Full variable domain (missing parts from reference TRBV5-1 and TRBJ2-3): KAGVTQTPRYLIKTRGQQVTLSCSPISGHRSVSWYQQTPGQGLQFLFEYFSETQRNKGNFPGRFSGRQFSNSRSEMNVSTLELGDSALYLCASGPPGQKTDTQYFGPGTRLTVL.

V gene TRBV2 combines with J gene TRBJ1-1, with D unclear. Trimming took off 7 bases at V and 2 bases at J, with 14 bases between the two ends. This CDR3 comprises 14 residues. Germline-derived CDR1 and CDR2 are SNHLY and FYNNEI. DNA for the CDR3: TGTGCCAGCATAGGCAGGACTTCAAACACTGAAGCTTTCTTT. It translates to CASIGRTSNTEAFF.

The chain couples TRBV7-2 to TRBJ2-1; 8 bases map to TRBD1. The junction had 5 bases not matched to a gene; V was cut back by 4 bases and J by 6 bases. CDR1 is SGHTA and CDR2 is FQGNSA in the germline V gene. This CDR3 is built from 14 residues. CDR3: CASSWGTGLNEQFF. CDR3 DNA sequence: TGTGCCAGCAGCTGGGGGACAGGCCTCAATGAGCAGTTCTTC.

The rearrangement uses TRBV7-9 and TRBJ2-3; tentative D call: TRBD1 (5 bases). The CDR3 loop spans 13 amino acids. Germline assignment: CDR1 SEHNR and CDR2 FQNEAQ (reference sequence). Between the trimmed V and J ends, which lost 7 bases and 2 bases, there was a span of 10 bases. The CDR3 protein is CASKAGPTDTQYF. Here the CDR3 DNA reads TGTGCCAGCAAAGCAGGGCCCACAGATACGCAGTATTTT.

The chain employs TRBV13 and TRBJ2-1; no firm D call. Trimming left V 5 bases short and J 3 bases short, with 17 bases between. This CDR3 spans 16 amino acids. The germline CDR1 and CDR2 sequences are PRHDT and FYEKMQ (reference sequence). CDR3 coding DNA: TGTGCCAGCAGCCCCCTTTCGAGCGACGGCTACAATGAGCAGTTCTTC. Translation: CASSPLSSDGYNEQFF.

A single count supports this clone. The rearrangement joins TRBV27 to TRBJ1-1; TRBD1 aligns across 7 bases. The germline CDR1 and CDR2 sequences are MNHEY and SMNVEV (reference sequence). The CDR3 has 16 residues. J gave up 3 bases and V 5 bases, and 12 bases lay outside the gene matches. CDR3 in amino acids: CASSPTGDPGDTEAFF. In DNA form, the CDR3 reads TGTGCCAGCAGTCCAACAGGGGATCCAGGGGACACTGAAGCTTTCTTT.

The chain uses TRBV7-6 and TRBJ2-7; D call uncertain. This CDR3 contains 13 residues. Germline values: CDR1 SGHVS, CDR2 FNYEAQ. The ends were cut back, 5 bases at V and 2 bases at J, with 10 bases in the middle. The CDR3 protein is CASSPGPAYEQYF. CDR3 nucleotide sequence: TGTGCCAGCAGCCCGGGCCCTGCCTACGAGCAGTACTTC.